This TCR beta chain was sequenced in a study of T cell changes during pregnancy in multiple sclerosis. Sequencing was performed with immunoSEQ multiplex PCR; in TCRdb, only in-frame clones are kept and a portion is missing. The top ten hold about 0.76% of the sample, which has around 56,000 clones, about 91% seen once. CDR3 length equals 15 residues. Germline V gene lookup returns CDR1 SGHRS and CDR2 YFSETQ. V dropped 0 bases and J dropped 1; count of bases not matched to a gene: 3. The chain couples TRBV5-1 to TRBJ2-5; 7 nucleotides line up with TRBD2. The receptor was derived from a female donor with multiple sclerosis, enrolled in a pregnancy study. The specimen comprised CD4+ T cells from peripheral blood mononuclear cells, sampled in the first trimester of pregnancy. The CDR3 is CASSLVGGTQETQYF. CDR3 nucleotides: TGCGCCAGCAGCTTGGTGGGGGGGACCCAAGAGACCCAGTACTTC.